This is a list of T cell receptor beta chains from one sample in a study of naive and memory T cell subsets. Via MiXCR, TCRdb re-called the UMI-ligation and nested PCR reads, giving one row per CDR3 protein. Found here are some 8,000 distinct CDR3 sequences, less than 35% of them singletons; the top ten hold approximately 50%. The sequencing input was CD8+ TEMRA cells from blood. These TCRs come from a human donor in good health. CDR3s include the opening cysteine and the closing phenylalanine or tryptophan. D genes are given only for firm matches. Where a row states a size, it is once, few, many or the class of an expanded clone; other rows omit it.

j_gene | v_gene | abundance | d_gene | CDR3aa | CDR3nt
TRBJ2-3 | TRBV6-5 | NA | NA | CASSYSIEGPQTSTDTQYF | TGTGCCAGCAGTTACTCTATCGAGGGACCTCAAACTAGCACAGATACGCAGTATTTT
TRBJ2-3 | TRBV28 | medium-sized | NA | CASSFTDTQYF | TGTGCCAGCAGCTTCACAGATACGCAGTATTTT
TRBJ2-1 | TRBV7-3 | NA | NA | CASSLTPGHSNEQFF | TGTGCCAGCAGCTTAACGCCGGGACACTCCAATGAGCAGTTCTTC
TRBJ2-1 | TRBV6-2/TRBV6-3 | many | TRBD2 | CASSYPRDYTFYNEQFF | TGTGCCAGCAGTTACCCCCGGGACTATACCTTCTACAATGAGCAGTTCTTC
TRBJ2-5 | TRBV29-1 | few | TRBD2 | CSVSGTKDDGGETQYF | TGCAGCGTATCCGGGACTAAGGACGATGGAGGAGAGACCCAGTACTTC
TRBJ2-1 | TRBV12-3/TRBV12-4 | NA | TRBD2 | CASSSPGLAGYNEQFF | TGTGCCAGCAGCTCCCCGGGACTAGCGGGCTACAATGAGCAGTTCTTC
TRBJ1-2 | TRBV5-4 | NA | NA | CASSLGFQGLYGYTF | TGTGCCAGCAGCTTAGGGTTCCAGGGGCTGTATGGCTACACCTTC
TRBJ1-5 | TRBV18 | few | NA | CASSPQGGIGNQPQHF | TGTGCCAGCTCACCTCAAGGGGGAATTGGCAATCAGCCCCAGCATTTT
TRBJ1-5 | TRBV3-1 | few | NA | CASSQAPENQPQHF | TGTGCCAGCAGCCAAGCTCCCGAAAATCAGCCCCAGCATTTT
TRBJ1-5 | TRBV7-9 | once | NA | CASSLVGPNQPQHF | TGTGCCAGCAGCTTAGTAGGACCTAATCAGCCCCAGCATTTT
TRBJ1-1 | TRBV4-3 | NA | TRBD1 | CASSQDRQGGLNTEAFF | TGCGCCAGCAGCCAGGATCGACAGGGAGGGCTGAACACTGAAGCTTTCTTT
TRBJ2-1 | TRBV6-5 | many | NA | CASSPGSSSYNEQFF | TGTGCCAGCAGTCCCGGGTCGAGCTCCTACAATGAGCAGTTCTTC
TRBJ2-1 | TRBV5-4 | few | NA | CASSLEPAGPYNEQFF | TGTGCCAGCAGCTTGGAGCCAGCAGGCCCCTACAATGAGCAGTTCTTC
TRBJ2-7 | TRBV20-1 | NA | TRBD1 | CSAYLPGQVFYEQYF | TGCAGTGCGTACCTCCCGGGACAGGTTTTCTACGAGCAGTACTTC
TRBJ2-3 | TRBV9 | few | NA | CASSPPTDTQYF | TGTGCCAGCAGCCCCCCCACAGATACGCAGTATTTT
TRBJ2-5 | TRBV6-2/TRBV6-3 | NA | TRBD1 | CASSYSNRGETQYF | TGTGCCAGCAGTTACTCGAACAGGGGGGAGACCCAGTACTTC
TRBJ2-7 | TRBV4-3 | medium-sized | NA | CASSQAEDYEQYF | TGCGCCAGCAGCCAGGCTGAGGATTACGAGCAGTACTTC
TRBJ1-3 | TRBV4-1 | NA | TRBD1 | CASSQDGQAYSGNTIYF | TGCGCCAGCAGCCAAGACGGACAGGCTTACTCTGGAAACACCATATATTTT
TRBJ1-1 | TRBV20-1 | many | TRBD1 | CSARTDQGANTEAFF | TGCAGTGCTAGAACGGACCAGGGGGCGAACACTGAAGCTTTCTTT
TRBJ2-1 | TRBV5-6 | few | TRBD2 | CASSFRLAGYEQFF | TGTGCCAGCAGCTTTAGACTAGCGGGATATGAGCAGTTCTTC
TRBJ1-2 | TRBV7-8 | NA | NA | CASSTDGGSNSNYGYTF | TGTGCCAGCAGCACAGATGGGGGGTCGAATTCAAACTATGGCTACACCTTC
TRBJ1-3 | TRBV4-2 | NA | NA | CASSQRNPLGPENTIYF | TGTGCCAGCAGCCAACGTAATCCCCTAGGACCTGAAAACACCATATATTTT
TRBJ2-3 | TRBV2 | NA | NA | CASSGIQSSTDTQYF | TGTGCCAGCAGTGGGATACAATCTAGCACAGATACGCAGTATTTT
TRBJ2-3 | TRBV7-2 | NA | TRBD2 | CASSSLGGSWADTQYF | TGTGCCAGCAGCTCTCTTGGCGGGAGTTGGGCAGATACGCAGTATTTT
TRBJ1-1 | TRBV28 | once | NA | CASSPGGEWGWVNTEAFF | TGTGCCAGCAGTCCGGGCGGGGAATGGGGTTGGGTGAACACTGAAGCTTTCTTT
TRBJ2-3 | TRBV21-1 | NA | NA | CASSKASKGRGAARDTQYF | TGTGCCAGCAGCAAAGCGAGTAAGGGGCGGGGGGCTGCAAGGGATACGCAGTATTTT
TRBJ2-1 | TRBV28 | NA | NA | CASSGPFSYNEQFF | TGTGCCAGCAGTGGACCCTTCTCCTACAATGAGCAGTTCTTC
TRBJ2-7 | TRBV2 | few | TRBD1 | CASSGTGRPEQYF | TGTGCCAGCTCCGGGACAGGGAGACCCGAGCAGTACTTC
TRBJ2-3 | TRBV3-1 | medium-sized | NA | CASSQEYRPDTQYF | TGTGCCAGCAGCCAAGAGTACCGCCCAGATACGCAGTATTTT
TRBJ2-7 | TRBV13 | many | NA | CASSLRDEQYF | TGTGCCAGCAGCCTTAGGGACGAGCAGTACTTC
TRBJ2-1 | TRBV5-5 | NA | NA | CASSFLPPPNEQFF | TGTGCCAGCAGCTTCCTCCCCCCACCCAATGAGCAGTTCTTC
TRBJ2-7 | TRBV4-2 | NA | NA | CASSHAGDGSYEQYF | TGTGCCAGCAGCCATGCCGGGGACGGCTCCTACGAGCAGTACTTC
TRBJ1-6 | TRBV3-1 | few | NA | CASSPDMSPYNSPLHF | TGTGCCAGCAGCCCGGATATGAGCCCCTATAATTCACCCCTCCACTTT
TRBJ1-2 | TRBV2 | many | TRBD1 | CASSDPRDSPLDVIYGYTF | TGTGCCAGCAGCGACCCCCGGGACAGTCCTCTAGATGTGATATATGGCTACACCTTC
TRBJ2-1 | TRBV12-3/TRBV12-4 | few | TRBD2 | CASSCLLAGFHEQFF | TGTGCCAGCAGTTGCCTACTAGCGGGATTCCATGAGCAGTTCTTC
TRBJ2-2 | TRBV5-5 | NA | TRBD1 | CASSPRPLRDRGLRDTGELFF | TGTGCCAGCAGCCCGCGGCCCCTCCGGGACAGGGGCTTAAGGGACACCGGGGAGCTGTTTTTT
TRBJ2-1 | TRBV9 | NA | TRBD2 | CASSSTSGRPGEQFF | TGTGCCAGCAGCTCGACTAGCGGGAGACCTGGTGAGCAGTTCTTC
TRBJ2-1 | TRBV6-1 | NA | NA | CASSEDPPPYPPGDNEQFF | TGTGCCAGCAGTGAAGATCCTCCTCCCTATCCACCGGGTGACAATGAGCAGTTCTTC
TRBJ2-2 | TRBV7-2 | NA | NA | CASRPTGELFF | TGTGCCAGCAGACCCACCGGGGAGCTGTTTTTT
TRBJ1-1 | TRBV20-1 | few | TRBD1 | CSATGTGTTNTEAFF | TGCAGTGCTACCGGGACAGGTACTACGAACACTGAAGCTTTCTTT
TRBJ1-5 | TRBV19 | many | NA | CASSIGPLANQPQHF | TGTGCCAGTAGTATTGGCCCTCTGGCCAATCAGCCCCAGCATTTT
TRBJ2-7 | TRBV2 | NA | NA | CASTGRTEYEQYF | TGTGCCAGTACGGGCCGGACGGAATACGAGCAGTACTTC